This T cell receptor (beta chain) is from a study of regulatory T cells in long-lasting Graves disease. Assembly of TCR beta libraries relied on iRepertoire HTBI primers together with Arm-PCR of CDR3 regions. MiXCR was run by TCRdb on the multiplex PCR reads, yielding one entry per CDR3 protein. The table shows about 660,000 distinct CDR3 sequences, with 25% to 35% occurring only once. Study-wide results and limits: Accuracy may have suffered from the small sample size. New patients shared 750 to 1,000 public clonotypes, and persistent patients shared more, with about 2,500.

To note about this clonotype: The antigen remains undetermined.

Documented time point: persistent/refractory GD, antithyroid drugs over 5 years with positive TRAb. The authors made the TCR library using RNA they extracted from PBMCs. Nine-milliliter peripheral blood samples went into EDTA tubes. Material: peripheral blood mononuclear cells (PBMCs), obtained when the disease was refractory, from a patient treated with antithyroid drugs. This receptor was taken from a female donor with Graves disease.

The CDR3, as DNA: TGTGCCAGCAGCTTAAGAAGCGGGAGGGCCGGTGAGCAGTTCTTC. Its protein is CASSLRSGRAGEQFF. The rearrangement links TRBV7-9 to TRBJ2-1, with 10 bases aligning to TRBD2. Germline trimming cut 2 bases from V and 9 bases from J; bases unmatched to any gene: 7. Looked up from germline, CDR1 is SEHNR and CDR2 is FQNEAQ (reference sequence). There are 15 residues in the CDR3.